A few counts support the clone carrying this TCR beta chain. Its target is unknown. Source material for naive CD8 libraries was about 19,000 to 1,000,000 sorted cells, with 10%, 30% or 50% RNA. Each CDR3 protein gets one entry after TCRdb re-called the PCR reads with MiXCR. Of around 480,000 distinct CDR3 sequences in the sample, about 25% were seen once. The sample comes from a study of molecular identifiers for immune sequencing clone quantification. Study-level findings and limits: Barcodes shared by identical TCR molecules could lead to underestimated sizes of highly expanded clones.

The germline V and J ends were trimmed by 4 bases and 0 bases, with 19 bases remaining between them. The germline V gene encodes CDR1 LGHDT and CDR2 YNNKEL (reference sequence). The CDR3 is 17 residues long. The gene calls are TRBV3-1 and TRBJ2-7; D may be TRBD1 (5 bases). The receptor was isolated from a human donor in good health. Some libraries in this study had Jurkat cell RNA spiked in. Sequencing was performed on naive CD8+ T cells from blood, with Jurkat cell RNA spiked in. As to subset: FACS-sorted CD8+CD4-CCR7+CD45RA+ naive T cells. The CDR3 loop is CASSPTLGDSSSYEQYF. CDR3 sequence (DNA): TGTGCCAGCAGCCCAACCCTAGGCGACAGCAGCTCCTACGAGCAGTACTTC.